This T cell receptor beta chain emerged from a study of lymphopenia after photon versus proton radiotherapy. Findings and caveats of the study: Proton therapy kept repertoires fairly stable, unlike photons, which gained effector/memory cells. After the lymphocyte nadir, photon-treated repertoires showed oligoclonal expansion, especially of CD8+ Temra cells.

TCRdb keeps only in-frame clones here, not all; method: immunoSEQ multiplex PCR. The data show around 31,000 clones, with roughly nine tenths seen just once and less than 8.5% held by the top ten. As for this clone: The antigen is undetermined.

CDR1 is GTSNPN, CDR2 SVGIG, per germline (reference sequence). The V gene end was trimmed by 4 bases and the J gene end by 4 bases; junction bases not matched to a gene: 11. The CDR3 contains 16 residues. V gene TRBV30 combines with J gene TRBJ2-3, with 10 bases matching TRBD2. The TCR sequence derives from a woman aged 65 to 85 with pancreatic cancer. Some clones in this sample may be carry-over from other donors' samples. This sample comprised peripheral blood, obtained from a patient treated with proton-based radiotherapy. The DNA for the CDR3 is TGTGCCTGGAACCGGTGGGGGACTAGCGCAGCAGATACGCAGTATTTT. Its protein is CAWNRWGTSAADTQYF.